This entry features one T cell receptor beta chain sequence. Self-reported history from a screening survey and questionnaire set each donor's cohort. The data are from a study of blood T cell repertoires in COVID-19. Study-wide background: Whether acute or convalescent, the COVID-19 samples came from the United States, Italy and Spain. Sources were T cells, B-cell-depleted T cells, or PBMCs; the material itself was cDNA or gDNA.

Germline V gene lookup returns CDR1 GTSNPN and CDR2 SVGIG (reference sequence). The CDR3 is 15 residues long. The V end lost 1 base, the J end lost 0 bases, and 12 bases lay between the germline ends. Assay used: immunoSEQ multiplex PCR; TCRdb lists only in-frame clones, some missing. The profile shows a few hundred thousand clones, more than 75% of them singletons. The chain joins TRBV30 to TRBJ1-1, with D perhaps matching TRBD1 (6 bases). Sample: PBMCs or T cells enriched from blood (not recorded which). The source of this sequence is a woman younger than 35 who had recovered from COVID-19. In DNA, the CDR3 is TGTGCCTGGAGTGCGACGGACAGCCTGAACACTGAAGCTTTCTTT. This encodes CAWSATDSLNTEAFF. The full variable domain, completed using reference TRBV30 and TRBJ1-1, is SQTIHQWPATLVQPVGSPLSLECTVEGTSNPNLYWYRQAAGRGLQLLFYSVGIGQISSEVPQNLSASRPQDRQFILSSKKLLLSDSGFYLCAWSATDSLNTEAFFGQGTRLTVV.